A selection of T cell receptor beta chains follows, all from one sample in a study of blood T cell repertoires in COVID-19. Assay: immunoSEQ multiplex PCR; the TCRdb copy retains only in-frame clones and omits some. The sample comprises almost 35,000 clones, roughly 88% of which are singletons, and 11% to 15% rests with the top ten. The sequencing sample was made of peripheral blood. The origin of the receptors is a man aged 55-75 years with active COVID-19. CDR3s include the opening cysteine and the closing phenylalanine or tryptophan. D genes are given only for firm matches. Size values are once, few and many counts, or a class for expanded clones, and some rows have none.

D gene	clone size	V gene	J gene	CDR3 protein	CDR3 DNA
TRBD1	-	TRBV28	TRBJ2-7	CASSFNRGMGYEQYF	TGTGCCAGCAGTTTCAACAGGGGCATGGGCTACGAGCAGTACTTC
-	-	TRBV14	TRBJ1-2	CASSRAGINYGYTF	TGTGCCAGCAGCCGAGCCGGGATTAACTATGGCTACACCTTC
TRBD2	-	TRBV6-1	TRBJ2-3	CASMRGGTDTQYF	TGTGCCAGCATGCGGGGGGGCACAGATACGCAGTATTTT
-	-	TRBV12-2	TRBJ2-7	CASRPLGTELASLIAVGGQYF	TGTGCAAGTCGCCCCCTGGGGACCGAACTAGCTTCTCTAATAGCGGTTGGGGGGCAGTACTTC
TRBD1	-	TRBV10-3	TRBJ2-3	CAISESKGQGSTDTQYF	TGTGCCATCAGTGAGTCGAAGGGACAGGGGAGCACAGATACGCAGTATTTT
-	few	TRBV5-4	TRBJ2-7	CASSPFYEQYF	TGTGCCAGCAGCCCATTCTACGAGCAGTACTTC
-	-	TRBV21-1	TRBJ1-6	CASSKEDDSNSPLHF	TGTGCCAGCAGCAAAGAAGACGACTCTAATTCACCCCTCCACTTT
TRBD2	-	TRBV10-3	TRBJ2-7	CAISVAGGYEQYF	TGTGCCATCAGTGTAGCGGGAGGCTACGAGCAGTACTTC
-	-	TRBV4-2	TRBJ1-1	CASSQGHLNTEAFF	TGTGCCAGCAGCCAGGGACACCTGAACACTGAAGCTTTCTTT
TRBD1	-	TRBV5-4	TRBJ2-3	CASSLKGTGYTDTQYF	TGTGCCAGCAGCTTGAAAGGGACAGGGTATACAGATACGCAGTATTTT
-	-	TRBV5-4	TRBJ2-5	CASSLAGGLGEAQYF	TGTGCCAGCAGCTTGGCCGGAGGCCTCGGAGAGGCCCAGTACTTC
TRBD2	-	TRBV9	TRBJ2-1	CASSPSSGRSYNEQFF	TGTGCCAGCAGCCCCTCTAGCGGTCGCTCCTACAATGAGCAGTTCTTC
TRBD2	-	TRBV10-1	TRBJ2-3	CASSESSGSLYTQYF	TGCGCCAGCAGTGAGTCTAGCGGGAGTTTGTATACGCAGTATTTT
TRBD2	once	TRBV10-1	TRBJ2-3	CASSKNRLADTQYF	TGCGCCAGCAGCAAGAACAGACTAGCGGATACGCAGTATTTT
-	-	TRBV27	TRBJ2-5	CASSPTTGIGETQYF	TGTGCCAGCAGTCCCACCACAGGGATCGGCGAGACCCAGTACTTC
TRBD2	-	TRBV6-5	TRBJ2-7	CASRSTSGSSYEQYF	TGTGCCAGCAGGTCAACTAGCGGGAGCTCCTACGAGCAGTACTTC
TRBD1	-	TRBV5-6	TRBJ2-7	CASRETGGLYEQYF	TGTGCCAGCAGAGAGACAGGGGGTTTGTACGAGCAGTACTTC
-	-	TRBV15	TRBJ1-3	CATSRLLDRSSGNTIYF	TGTGCCACCAGCCGTCTCTTAGACAGATCCTCTGGAAACACCATATATTTT
-	-	TRBV9	TRBJ2-2	CASSDPTANTGELFF	TGTGCCAGCAGCGATCCTACAGCGAACACCGGGGAGCTGTTTTTT
TRBD1	-	TRBV6-5	TRBJ1-1	CASRLQGARAEAFF	TGTGCCAGCAGGTTACAGGGGGCTAGGGCTGAAGCTTTCTTT
-	-	TRBV28	TRBJ2-2	CASSLERINTGELFF	TGTGCCAGCAGTTTGGAGCGGATTAACACCGGGGAGCTGTTTTTT
TRBD1	-	TRBV19	TRBJ1-1	CASLGQGGTEAFF	TGTGCCAGTCTCGGACAGGGAGGCACTGAAGCTTTCTTT
-	few	TRBV5-6	TRBJ1-1	CASKRGRFMNTEAFF	TGTGCCAGCAAAAGGGGCAGGTTCATGAACACTGAAGCTTTCTTT
TRBD1	-	TRBV11-3	TRBJ2-7	CASSFTQGVLCEQYF	TGTGCCAGCAGCTTTACACAGGGGGTCTTATGCGAGCAGTACTTC
-	few	TRBV7-8	TRBJ2-7	CASSLWRTYEQYF	TGTGCCAGCAGCTTATGGCGGACCTACGAGCAGTACTTC
TRBD1	-	TRBV3-1/TRBV3-2	TRBJ2-4	CASSQNPHAGQGGAKNIQYF	TGTGCCAGCAGCCAAAACCCCCACGCGGGACAGGGAGGGGCCAAAAACATTCAGTACTTC
-	-	TRBV6-5	TRBJ2-1	CASRPGVSSYNEQFF	TGTGCCAGCAGGCCCGGGGTTAGCTCCTACAATGAGCAGTTCTTC
-	-	TRBV11-2	TRBJ1-3	CASSLQASSGNTIYF	TGTGCCAGCAGCTTACAGGCCTCCTCTGGAAACACCATATATTTT
-	once	TRBV11-2	TRBJ2-1	CASSLERANNEQFF	TGTGCCAGCAGCTTAGAACGTGCGAACAATGAGCAGTTCTTC
TRBD1	-	TRBV2	TRBJ1-4	CASSSLAGTADEKLFF	TGTGCCAGCAGTTCCTTGGCCGGGACAGCGGATGAAAAACTGTTTTTT
TRBD2	once	TRBV11-2	TRBJ2-7	CASSLDVREGYEQYF	TGTGCCAGCAGCCTAGATGTCCGGGAGGGATACGAGCAGTACTTC
TRBD2	-	TRBV2	TRBJ2-1	CASSEAIAGGPGNEQFF	TGTGCCAGCAGTGAAGCGATAGCGGGAGGGCCGGGAAATGAGCAGTTCTTC
TRBD2	-	TRBV27	TRBJ2-7	CASSPRGGGSYEQYF	TGTGCCAGCAGTCCGCGAGGCGGGGGTTCCTACGAGCAGTACTTC
TRBD1	-	TRBV4-1	TRBJ1-5	CASSPFVGDRDLNGNQPQHF	TGCGCCAGCAGCCCTTTCGTTGGGGACAGGGATTTGAACGGCAATCAGCCCCAGCATTTT
-	-	TRBV18	TRBJ2-1	CASSPPQAYLYNEQFF	TGTGCCAGCTCACCACCGCAGGCCTACCTCTACAATGAGCAGTTCTTC
-	-	TRBV5-6	TRBJ1-6	CASSHQAQGLGHSPLHF	TGTGCCAGCAGCCACCAAGCCCAAGGTCTTGGGCATTCACCCCTCCACTTT